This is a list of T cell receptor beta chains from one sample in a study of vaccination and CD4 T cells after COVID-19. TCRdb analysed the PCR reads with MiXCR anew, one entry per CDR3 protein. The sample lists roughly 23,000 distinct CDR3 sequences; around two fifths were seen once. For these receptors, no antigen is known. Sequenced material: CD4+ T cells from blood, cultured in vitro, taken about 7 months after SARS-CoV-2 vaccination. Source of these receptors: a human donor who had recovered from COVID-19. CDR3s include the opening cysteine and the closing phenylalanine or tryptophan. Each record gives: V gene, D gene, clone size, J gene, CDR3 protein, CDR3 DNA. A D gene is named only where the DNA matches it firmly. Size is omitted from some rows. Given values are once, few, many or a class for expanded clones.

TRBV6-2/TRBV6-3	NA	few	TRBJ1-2	CASSDPPGAYTF	TGTGCCAGCAGTGACCCCCCAGGGGCCTACACCTTC
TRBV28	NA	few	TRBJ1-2	CASRLDSLYGYTF	TGTGCCAGCAGATTGGACAGCCTTTATGGCTACACCTTC
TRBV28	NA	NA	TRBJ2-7	CASKGLNYEQYF	TGTGCCAGCAAGGGGTTAAACTACGAGCAGTACTTC
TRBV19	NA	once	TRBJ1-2	CASSLRAGYGYTF	TGTGCCAGTAGCCTACGGGCAGGCTATGGCTACACCTTC
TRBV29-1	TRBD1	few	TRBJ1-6	CSVRTGNSSPLHF	TGCAGCGTCCGGACAGGGAATTCGTCACCCCTCCACTTT
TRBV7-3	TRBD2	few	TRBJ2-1	CASSSGLADEQFF	TGTGCCAGCAGTTCGGGACTAGCGGATGAGCAGTTCTTC
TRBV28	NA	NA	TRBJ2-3	CASSLRGRGTDTQYF	TGTGCCAGCAGTTTAAGGGGAAGGGGCACAGATACGCAGTATTTT
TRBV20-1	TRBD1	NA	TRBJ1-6	CSASGQGWSPLHF	TGCAGTGCTAGCGGACAGGGTTGGTCACCCCTCCACTTT
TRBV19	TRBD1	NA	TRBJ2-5	CATRPGQGRETQYF	TGTGCCACGAGACCGGGACAGGGTCGGGAGACCCAGTACTTC
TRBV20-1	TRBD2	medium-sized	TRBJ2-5	CSAPGLAGETQYF	TGCAGTGCTCCCGGACTAGCAGGCGAGACCCAGTACTTC
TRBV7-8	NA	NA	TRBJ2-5	CASSPLAGTHGETQYF	TGTGCCAGCAGCCCCCTCGCGGGAACTCATGGGGAGACCCAGTACTTC
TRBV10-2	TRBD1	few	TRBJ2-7	CASRPLDRGDYAPDRLPYEQYF	TGCGCCAGCAGGCCCTTGGACAGGGGCGACTACGCACCAGACCGATTACCCTACGAGCAGTACTTC
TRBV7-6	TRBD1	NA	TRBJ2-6	CASSQTGTAGANVLTF	TGTGCCAGCAGCCAGACAGGGACGGCTGGGGCCAACGTCCTGACTTTC
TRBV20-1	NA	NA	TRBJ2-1	CSARRDNEQFF	TGCAGTGCCAGGAGGGACAATGAGCAGTTCTTC
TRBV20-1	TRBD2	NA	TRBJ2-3	CSALSGLAGVSTQYF	TGCAGTGCTTTGAGTGGACTAGCGGGAGTGAGTACGCAGTATTTT
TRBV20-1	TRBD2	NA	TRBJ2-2	CSAPRTSITRELFF	TGCAGTGCTCCTCGGACTAGCATCACCCGGGAGCTGTTTTTT
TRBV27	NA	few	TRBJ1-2	CASSVNRRGYGYTF	TGTGCCAGCAGTGTTAACAGGAGAGGCTATGGCTACACCTTC
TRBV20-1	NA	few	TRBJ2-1	CSAHAADGQSYNEQFF	TGCAGTGCTCATGCGGCTGACGGTCAGTCCTACAATGAGCAGTTCTTC
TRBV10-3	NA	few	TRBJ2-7	CAISESSFRLPRGEQYF	TGTGCCATCAGTGAGTCGAGCTTTAGGCTTCCCCGCGGCGAGCAGTACTTC
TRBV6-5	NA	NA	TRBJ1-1	CASSYSDALNTEAFF	TGTGCCAGCAGTTACTCGGACGCGCTTAACACTGAAGCTTTCTTT
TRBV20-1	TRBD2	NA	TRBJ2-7	CSGEGLPYEQYF	TGCAGTGGTGAGGGACTACCCTACGAGCAGTACTTC
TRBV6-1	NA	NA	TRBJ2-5	CASSRRTASGMAQYF	TGTGCCAGCAGCAGACGCACAGCCTCTGGTATGGCCCAGTACTTC
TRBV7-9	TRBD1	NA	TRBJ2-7	CASSLGADRGNEQYF	TGTGCCAGCAGCTTAGGCGCGGACAGGGGGAACGAGCAGTACTTC
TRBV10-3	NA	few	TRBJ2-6	CAISDMVTAEANVLTF	TGTGCCATCAGTGATATGGTGACGGCTGAGGCCAACGTCCTGACTTTC
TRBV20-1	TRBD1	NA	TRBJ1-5	CSARLPAGGLQPQHF	TGCAGTGCTAGACTTCCGGCAGGGGGCCTTCAGCCCCAGCATTTT
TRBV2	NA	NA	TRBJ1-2	CASSDLMTSGYTF	TGTGCCAGCAGTGATTTAATGACTTCTGGCTACACCTTC
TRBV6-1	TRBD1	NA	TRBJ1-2	CASSPAGTVYGYTF	TGTGCCAGCAGTCCTGCCGGGACAGTCTATGGCTACACCTTC
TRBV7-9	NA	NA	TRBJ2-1	CASSPGGRGWDYNEQFF	TGTGCCAGCAGCCCCGGGGGCAGGGGTTGGGATTACAATGAGCAGTTCTTC
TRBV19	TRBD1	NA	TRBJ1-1	CASCRGLTEAFF	TGTGCCAGCTGCAGGGGGCTCACTGAAGCTTTCTTT
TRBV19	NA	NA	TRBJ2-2	CASSKGTGELFF	TGTGCCAGTAGTAAGGGCACCGGGGAGCTGTTTTTT
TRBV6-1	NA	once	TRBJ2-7	CASGGGLARTYEQYF	TGTGCCAGCGGGGGGGGGCTAGCGCGAACCTACGAGCAGTACTTC
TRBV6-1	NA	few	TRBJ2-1	CASMVLNEQFF	TGTGCCAGCATGGTCCTCAATGAGCAGTTCTTC
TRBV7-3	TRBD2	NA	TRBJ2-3	CASSLSAGAEDTQYF	TGTGCCAGCAGCTTATCGGCGGGAGCGGAAGATACGCAGTATTTT
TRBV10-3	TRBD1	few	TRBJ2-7	CAIRGQGADPSEQYF	TGTGCCATCAGAGGACAGGGGGCTGATCCTTCCGAGCAGTACTTC
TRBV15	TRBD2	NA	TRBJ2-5	CATSRGEGLAGVWETQYF	TGTGCCACCAGCAGAGGGGAAGGACTAGCGGGAGTGTGGGAGACCCAGTACTTC
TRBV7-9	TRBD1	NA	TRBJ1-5	CASSLSGQVNQPQHF	TGTGCCAGCAGCTTATCAGGACAGGTCAATCAGCCCCAGCATTTT
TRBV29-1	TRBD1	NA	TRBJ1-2	CSVGGTGLNYGYTF	TGCAGCGTTGGTGGGACAGGGTTAAACTATGGCTACACCTTC
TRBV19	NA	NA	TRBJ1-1	CASSIYVQNTEAFF	TGTGCCAGTAGTATATATGTGCAAAACACTGAAGCTTTCTTT